The sequence of this T cell receptor beta chain was determined in a study of T cells after yellow fever vaccination. Study-wide background: It was SMART-Seq v4 Ultra Low Input that prepared the fractions with low cell numbers. General study points: Within FACS-sorted repertoires, abundant clonotypes contaminating from the bulk population could be present. The secondary response showed a weaker magnitude and a faster peak, day 5 versus 15. After the booster, nearly 98% of CD4 and 88% of CD8 primary-response clones were re-detected.

This clonotype was seen only a few times. Its target is not known. Between the trimmed V and J ends, which lost 4 bases and 0 bases, there was a span of 11 bases. CDR3 size: 15 residues. Germline CDR1 reads SGHRS; CDR2 reads YFSETQ. TCRdb recomputed calls from the 5' RACE reads with MiXCR, one row per CDR3 protein. This sample has 99,000 or so distinct CDR3 sequences, with about 5.8% found just once. Sequencing used CD8+ T cells sorted from PBMCs, obtained 10 days after the yellow fever booster vaccination. The chain uses TRBV5-1 and TRBJ2-1, with D perhaps TRBD2 (6 bases). The origin of this receptor is a man between 18 and 29 years old who received the YFV17D yellow fever vaccine. CDR3 sequence: CASSVGLVSYNEQFF. The CDR3 bases are TGCGCCAGCAGCGTGGGACTCGTCTCCTACAATGAGCAGTTCTTC.